The next 17 T cell receptor beta chains were all read from a single sample in a study of blood T cell repertoires in COVID-19 (dated by TCRdb to 2020 to 2021). Receptor libraries were prepared by the immunoSEQ multiplex PCR assay. In its TCRdb copy, this immuneACCESS table keeps in-frame sequences only and misses some clones. Where compared with another copy, unresolved V genes explain less than half of these, and the others have no known cause. The sample table contains about 78,000 clones; only one count was recorded for around nine tenths of them. The ten largest clones represent roughly 2% of the sample. The sequenced material came from peripheral blood. These receptors originate from a woman in her sixties or seventies with acute or convalescent COVID-19.

This clone was counted once. The rearrangement joins TRBV28 to TRBJ1-5; 11 bases agree with TRBD1. Trimming took 5 bases from V and 3 from J; bases not matched to a gene: 6. This CDR3 comprises 16 residues. Germline V gene sequence: CDR1 MDHEN, CDR2 SYDVKM. CDR3 in DNA: TGTGCCAGCAGTCCTGGGACAGGGGGTTTCAATCAGCCCCAGCATTTT. It specifies CASSPGTGGFNQPQHF.

The chain employs TRBV19 and TRBJ1-5; the D is unclear. The ends were cut back, 5 bases at V and 7 bases at J, with 24 bases in the middle. The CDR3 sequence is 17 residues long. Germline V gives CDR1 LNHDA, CDR2 SQIVND (reference sequence). DNA for the CDR3: TGTGCCAGTAGTTCCACAGAGAACCCTTGGAGCGGGCAGCCCCAGCATTTT. Translating gives CASSSTENPWSGQPQHF.

For the CDR3, the DNA is TGTGCCAGCAGTTTAGTCGGGTCTAGCGGGATTCCCGCTGGGGCCAACGTCCTGACTTTC. It codes for CASSLVGSSGIPAGANVLTF. The chain combines TRBV27 with TRBJ2-6, with TRBD2 identical over 9 bases. With V trimmed by 2 bases and J by 2 bases, 13 bases remained unmatched. This CDR3 spans 20 amino acids. Germline V gives CDR1 MNHEY, CDR2 SMNVEV (reference sequence). The full variable domain, in which reference TRBV27 and TRBJ2-6 provide the parts outside the CDR3, is EAQVTQNPRYLITVTGKKLTVTCSQNMNHEYMSWYRQDPGLGLRQIYYSMNVEVTDKGDVPEGYKVSRKEKRNFPLILESPSPNQTSLYFCASSLVGSSGIPAGANVLTFGAGSRLTVL.

This clone appeared once. This chain joins TRBV29-1 and TRBJ1-1; D ambiguous. Deletions cut 3 bases from V and 8 bases from J, with 7 bases between. The V gene's germline CDR1 is SQVTM and CDR2 ANQGSEA. The CDR3 totals 10 residues. In DNA form, the CDR3 reads TGCAGCGTTGATCAGGCCGAAGCTTTCTTT. Translating it yields CSVDQAEAFF.

The genes are TRBV6-1 and TRBJ2-7, with D possibly matching TRBD2 (6 bases). Germline V gene lookup returns CDR1 MNHNS and CDR2 SASEGT. This CDR3 region has 19 residues. The V and J ends lost 4 bases and 2 bases respectively, with 27 bases between them. As DNA, the CDR3 is TGTGCCAGCAGTGGCCCGACTAGTGGGACGCTCCCTCATACCTACGAGCAGTACTTC. Protein: CASSGPTSGTLPHTYEQYF.

The chain links TRBV28 to TRBJ1-1, with D tentatively TRBD1 (5 bases). V gave up 3 bases and J gave up 11 bases, with 13 bases separating them. CDR1 and CDR2 (germline): MDHEN, SYDVKM. CDR3 length: 12 amino acids. Written as DNA, the CDR3 is TGTGCCAGCAGTTTGTCTGGGACTCAGGCTTTCTTT. Protein: CASSLSGTQAFF.

This clone was counted between two and nine times. The rearrangement uses TRBV11-2 and TRBJ2-7; D is ambiguous. Trimming removed 3 bases at V and 0 bases at J, with 15 bases between. CDR1 and CDR2 from the germline V gene are SGHAT and FQNNGV. This CDR3 comprises 16 residues. The CDR3 bases are TGTGCCAGCAGCTTGGGTCCGGTACAGAGCTCCTACGAGCAGTACTTC. It is translated as CASSLGPVQSSYEQYF.

This clone was recorded a few times. The gene calls are TRBV11-3 and TRBJ2-1, with 8 bases fitting TRBD1. Germline loops: CDR1 SGHNT, CDR2 YENEEA. The CDR3 has 16 amino acids. V lost 4 bases, J lost 5 bases, and 10 bases stayed unmatched. CDR3 in amino acids: CASSSRQGRSHNEQFF. CDR3 nucleotides: TGTGCCAGCAGCTCGAGACAGGGGCGCTCTCACAATGAGCAGTTCTTC. Looking up the rest from reference TRBV11-3 and TRBJ2-1 gives the full variable domain: EAGVVQSPRYKIIEKKQPVAFWCNPISGHNTLYWYLQNLGQGPELLIRYENEEAVDDSQLPKDRFSAERLKGVDSTLKIQPAELGDSAVYLCASSSRQGRSHNEQFFGPGTRLTVL.

The chain joins TRBV11-2 to TRBJ1-5; the D gene is possibly TRBD1 (5 bases). The CDR3 is 14 amino acids. Germline V CDR1 and CDR2: SGHAT, FQNNGV. V lost 0 bases, J lost 7 bases, and 10 bases lay in between. The DNA of the CDR3 is TGTGCCAGCAGCTTAGATGGGGGGGACCAGCCCCAGCATTTT. This translates into CASSLDGGDQPQHF.

The V gene is TRBV6-5, the J gene TRBJ1-1; D gene ambiguous. Between the trimmed V and J ends, which lost 8 bases and 4 bases, there was a span of 17 bases. Germline-derived CDR1 and CDR2 are MNHEY and SVGAGI. There are 14 residues in the CDR3. CDR3 in amino acids: CASEWAPSTTEAFF. The CDR3 DNA follows: TGTGCCAGCGAATGGGCACCCTCTACCACTGAAGCTTTCTTT.

The chain combines TRBV7-2 with TRBJ2-1; D might be TRBD1 (5 bases). CDR3 length: 15 amino acids. Between the trimmed V and J ends, which lost 5 bases and 7 bases, there was a span of 18 bases. CDR1 is SGHTA, CDR2 FQGNSA, per germline. The CDR3, as DNA: TGTGCCAGCAGCCTACAAGAACTTCAGGGTAATGAGCAGTTCTTC. Translating gives CASSLQELQGNEQFF.

The J gene is TRBJ2-1, the V gene TRBV28, with 12 bases lining up with TRBD2. From germline, CDR1 is MDHEN and CDR2 SYDVKM. Trimming cost V 7 bases and J 6 bases; bases outside gene matches: 10. The CDR3 covers 16 residues. The CDR3 nucleotides are TGTGCCAGCAAACCAGGACTAGCGGGACTGATCAATGAGCAGTTCTTC. Its protein product is CASKPGLAGLINEQFF.

The J gene is TRBJ2-7, the V gene TRBV5-5; maybe TRBD1 (5 bases). Germline CDR1 and CDR2: SGHKS and YYEKEE (reference sequence). The CDR3 has 14 amino acids. Trimming stripped 5 bases from V and 0 bases from J, with 12 bases between. Here the CDR3 reads CASRDTRASYEQYF. CDR3 DNA: TGTGCCAGCAGGGACACTCGGGCCTCCTACGAGCAGTACTTC.

The rearrangement links TRBV28 to TRBJ1-2; no definite D call. The length of the CDR3 is 14 residues. The V end lost 2 bases, the J end lost 7 bases, and 14 bases lay between the germline ends. Per germline, CDR1 MDHEN and CDR2 SYDVKM. CDR3 bases: TGTGCCAGCAGTTTACCCGGAGGGATCGGTGGCTACACCTTC. It is translated as CASSLPGGIGGYTF.

V is TRBV12-3 or TRBV12-4 and J is TRBJ2-3, with D uncertain. Trimming stripped 7 bases from V and 2 bases from J, with 7 bases between. This CDR3 spans 12 amino acids. CDR3 residues: CASTPLTDTQYF. The CDR3 bases are TGTGCCAGCACCCCCCTCACAGATACGCAGTATTTT.

This chain links TRBV27 with TRBJ2-5; possible D gene TRBD2, 6 bases. Germline V gene lookup returns CDR1 MNHEY and CDR2 SMNVEV (reference sequence). V lost 2 bases to trimming and J lost 5 bases, with 9 bases between them. This CDR3 has 13 amino acids. The CDR3 DNA sequence: TGTGCCAGCAGTTTAGGGGGGTTTGAGACCCAGTACTTC. This gives the protein CASSLGGFETQYF.

The chain employs TRBV19 and TRBJ1-5; TRBD1 is a possible D gene (6 bases). This CDR3 spans 13 amino acids. Germline V gene data show CDR1 as LNHDA and CDR2 as SQIVND (reference sequence). V lost 6 bases, J lost 4 bases, and 10 bases lay in between. The CDR3 DNA is TGTGCCAGTAGCACAGGGTTGAATCAGCCCCAGCATTTT. Translating it yields CASSTGLNQPQHF.